The clone carrying this TCR beta chain was picked up a small number of times. Antigen unknown. The sample originates from a study of response to subunit inactivated influenza vaccine. Study findings and constraints: A suggestion made by the authors is that each seasonal influenza vaccination recruits few new T cells.

V shed 7 bases and J shed 1 base, with 13 bases lying between them. There are 14 residues in the CDR3. Germline loops: CDR1 MNHNS, CDR2 SASEGT. TCRdb used MiXCR to reprocess the RT-PCR reads, holding one entry per CDR3 protein. The table shows about 700,000 distinct CDR3 sequences, with around 15% occurring only once. The receptor comes from a man aged 50 to 60 who received an inactivated influenza vaccine. V gene TRBV6-1 combines with J gene TRBJ2-5, with D maybe TRBD1 (5 bases). The source was PBMCs from blood, collected 14 to 15 days before vaccination. The CDR3 bases are TGTGCCAGCACCAACCCCACAGGCCAAGAGACCCAGTACTTC. Translated, it gives CASTNPTGQETQYF.